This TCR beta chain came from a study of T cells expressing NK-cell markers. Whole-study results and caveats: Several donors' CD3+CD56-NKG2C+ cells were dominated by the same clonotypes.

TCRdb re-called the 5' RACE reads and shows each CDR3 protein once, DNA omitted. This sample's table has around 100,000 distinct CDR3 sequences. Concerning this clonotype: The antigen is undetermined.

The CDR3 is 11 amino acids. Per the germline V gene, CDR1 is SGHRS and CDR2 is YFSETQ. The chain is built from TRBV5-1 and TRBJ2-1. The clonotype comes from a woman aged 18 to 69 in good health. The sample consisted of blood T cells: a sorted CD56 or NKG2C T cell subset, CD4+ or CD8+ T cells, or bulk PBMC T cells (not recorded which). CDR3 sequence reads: CASSPSGEQFF.